The source of this TCR beta chain is a study of CD8 T cells in ankylosing spondylitis. Making use of molecular barcodes, quantitative 5'-RACE generated TCR beta libraries. TCRdb passed the 5' RACE reads through MiXCR, listing each CDR3 protein once. This sample carries about 240,000 distinct CDR3 sequences, around 10% of them seen once, and the ten largest clones take approximately 6.6%. V lost 2 bases and J lost 5, with 15 bases in between. The CDR3 is 15 residues long. Germline V lookup: CDR1 SGHTA, CDR2 FQGNSA. This clonotype was observed a few times. The TCR originated in a male donor with ankylosing spondylitis or in good health (not recorded which). The rearrangement links TRBV7-2 to TRBJ1-2, with no clear D. The material sequenced was blood, either unsorted or a sorted T cell fraction (not recorded which). CDR3 region: CASSLILTTRYGYTF. The CDR3 DNA sequence: TGTGCCAGCAGCTTAATCTTAACGACTCGATATGGCTACACCTTC. Filled out from reference TRBV7-2 and TRBJ1-2, the complete variable domain reads GAGVSQSPSNKVTEKGKDVELRCDPISGHTALYWYRQSLGQGLEFLIYFQGNSAPDKSGLPSDRFSAERTGGSVSTLTIQRTQQEDSAVYLCASSLILTTRYGYTFGSGTRLTVV.